The TCR beta chain described here comes from a study of blood T cells in healthy people across ages. Findings and caveats of the study: Older age coincided with a roughly linear decline in TCR beta diversity per million T cells. Unknown donor CMV status possibly confounded expanded clonotype changes.

This clonotype came up many times. Its target is unknown. This CDR3 contains 11 residues. Germline V gives CDR1 MNHEY, CDR2 SMNVEV (reference sequence). The V end lost 10 bases, the J end lost 4 bases, and 10 bases lay between the germline ends. A J-beta primer mix and a sample-barcoded 5' primer were used in a second PCR of about 7 to 11 cycles. MiXCR was run by TCRdb on the 5' RACE reads, yielding one entry per CDR3 protein. The data contain 650,000 to 700,000 distinct CDR3 sequences, roughly 32% of them seen just once; the ten biggest clones take up just over 15%. The chain joins TRBV27 to TRBJ1-1; D is uncertain. The TCR originated in a woman aged 80 or older in good health. Sequences were obtained from blood. The DNA of the CDR3 is TGTGCCACCCACTCGCGCACTGAAGCTTTCTTT. Translating gives CATHSRTEAFF.